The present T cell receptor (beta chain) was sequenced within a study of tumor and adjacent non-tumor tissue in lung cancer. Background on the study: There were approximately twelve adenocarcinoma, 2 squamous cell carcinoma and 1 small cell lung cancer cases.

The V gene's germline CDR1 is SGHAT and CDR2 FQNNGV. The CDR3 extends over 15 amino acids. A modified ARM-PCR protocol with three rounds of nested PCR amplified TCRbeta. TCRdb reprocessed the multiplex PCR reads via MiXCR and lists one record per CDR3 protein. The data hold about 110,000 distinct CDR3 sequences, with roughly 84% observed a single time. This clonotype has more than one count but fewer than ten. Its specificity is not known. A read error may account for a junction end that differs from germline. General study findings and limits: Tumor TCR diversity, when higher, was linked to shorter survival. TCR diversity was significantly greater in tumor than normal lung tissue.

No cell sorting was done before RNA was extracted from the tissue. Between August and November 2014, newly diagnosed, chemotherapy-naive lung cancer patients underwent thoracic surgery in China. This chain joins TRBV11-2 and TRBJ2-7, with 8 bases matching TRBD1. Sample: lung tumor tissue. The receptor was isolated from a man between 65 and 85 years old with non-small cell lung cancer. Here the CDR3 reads CASIPGTGPSYKQYF. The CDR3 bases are TGTGCCAGCATCCCCGGGACAGGACCCTCCTACAAGCAGTACTTC.